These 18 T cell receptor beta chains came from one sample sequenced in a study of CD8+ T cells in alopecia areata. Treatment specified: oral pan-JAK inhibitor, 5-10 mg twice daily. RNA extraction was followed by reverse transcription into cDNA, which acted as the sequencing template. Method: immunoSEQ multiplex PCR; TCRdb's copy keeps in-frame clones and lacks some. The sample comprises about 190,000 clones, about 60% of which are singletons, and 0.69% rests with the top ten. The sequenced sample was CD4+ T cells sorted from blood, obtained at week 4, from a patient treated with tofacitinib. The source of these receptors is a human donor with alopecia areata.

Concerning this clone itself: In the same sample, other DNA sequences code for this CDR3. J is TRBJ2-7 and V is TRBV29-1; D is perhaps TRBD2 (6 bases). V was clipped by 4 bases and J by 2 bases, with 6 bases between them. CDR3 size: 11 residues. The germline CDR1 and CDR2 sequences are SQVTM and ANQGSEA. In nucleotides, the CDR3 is TGCAGCGTTGGGGAGGCCTACGAGCAGTACTTC. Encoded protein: CSVGEAYEQYF.

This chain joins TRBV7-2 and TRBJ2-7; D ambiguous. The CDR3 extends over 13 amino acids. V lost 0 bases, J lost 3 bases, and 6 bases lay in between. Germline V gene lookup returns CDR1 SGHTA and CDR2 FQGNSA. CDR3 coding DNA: TGTGCCAGCAGCTTAGCGGGAATCTACGAGCAGTACTTC. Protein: CASSLAGIYEQYF.

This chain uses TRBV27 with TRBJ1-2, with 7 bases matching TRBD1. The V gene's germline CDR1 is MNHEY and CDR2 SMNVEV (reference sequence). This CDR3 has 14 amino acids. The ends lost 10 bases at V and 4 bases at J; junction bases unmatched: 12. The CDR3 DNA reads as TGTGCCACCAGGGGGTTGGAACAGATCTATGGCTACACCTTC. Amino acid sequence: CATRGLEQIYGYTF.

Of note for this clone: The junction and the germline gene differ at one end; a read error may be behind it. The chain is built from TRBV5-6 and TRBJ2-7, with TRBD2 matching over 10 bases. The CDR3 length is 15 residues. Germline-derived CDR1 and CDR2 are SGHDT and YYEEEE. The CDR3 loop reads CASSPGTSAAYKQYF. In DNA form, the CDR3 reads TGTGCCAGCAGCCCTGGGACTAGCGCAGCCTACAAGCAGTACTTC. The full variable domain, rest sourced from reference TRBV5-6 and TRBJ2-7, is DAGVTQSPTHLIKTRGQQVTLRCSPKSGHDTVSWYQQALGQGPQFIFQYYEEEERQRGNFPDRFSGHQFPNYSSELNVNALLLGDSALYLCASSPGTSAAYKQYFGPGTRLTVT.

CDR3 DNA sequence: TGTGCCAGCAGTCTCCAAGCCGTTACGGAGCAGTACTTC. This sequence encodes CASSLQAVTEQYF. The chain couples TRBV28 to TRBJ2-7; no clear D. The CDR3 is made up of 13 amino acids. Germline V lookup: CDR1 MDHEN, CDR2 SYDVKM. Trimming removed 5 bases at V and 7 bases at J, with 15 bases between. Full variable domain (outside the CDR3, taken from reference TRBV28 and TRBJ2-7): DVKVTQSSRYLVKRTGEKVFLECVQDMDHENMFWYRQDPGLGLRLIYFSYDVKMKEKGDIPEGYSVSREKKERFSLILESASTNQTSMYLCASSLQAVTEQYFGPGTRLTVT.

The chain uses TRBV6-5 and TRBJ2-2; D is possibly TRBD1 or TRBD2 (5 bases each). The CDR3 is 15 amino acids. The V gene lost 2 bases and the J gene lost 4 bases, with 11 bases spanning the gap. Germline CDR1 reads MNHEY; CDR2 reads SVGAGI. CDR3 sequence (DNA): TGTGCCAGCAGTTACGACCGGGGACGCACCGGGGAGCTGTTTTTT. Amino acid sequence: CASSYDRGRTGELFF.

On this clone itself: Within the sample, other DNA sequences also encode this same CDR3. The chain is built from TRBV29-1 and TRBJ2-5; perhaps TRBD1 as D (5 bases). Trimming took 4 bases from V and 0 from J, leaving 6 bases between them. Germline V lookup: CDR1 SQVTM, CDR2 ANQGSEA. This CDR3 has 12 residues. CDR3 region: CSVGQYQETQYF. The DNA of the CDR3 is TGCAGCGTTGGACAGTACCAAGAGACCCAGTACTTC.

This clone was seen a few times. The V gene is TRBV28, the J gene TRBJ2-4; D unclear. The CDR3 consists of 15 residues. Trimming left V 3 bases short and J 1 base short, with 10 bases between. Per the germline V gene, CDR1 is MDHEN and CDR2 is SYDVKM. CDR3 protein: CASSFWGRAKNIQYF. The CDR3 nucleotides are TGTGCCAGCAGTTTTTGGGGTAGGGCCAAAAACATTCAGTACTTC.

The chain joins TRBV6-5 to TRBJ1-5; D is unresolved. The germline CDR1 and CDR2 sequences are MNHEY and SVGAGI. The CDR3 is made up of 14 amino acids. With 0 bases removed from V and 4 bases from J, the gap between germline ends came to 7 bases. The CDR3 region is CASSYSSQNQPQHF. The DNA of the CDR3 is TGTGCCAGCAGTTACTCGAGTCAGAATCAGCCCCAGCATTTT.

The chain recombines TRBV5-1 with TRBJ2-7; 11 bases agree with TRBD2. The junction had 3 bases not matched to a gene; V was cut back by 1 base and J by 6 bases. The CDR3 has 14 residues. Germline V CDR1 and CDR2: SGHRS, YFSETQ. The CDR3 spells CASSLTSGSTEQYF. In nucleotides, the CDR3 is TGCGCCAGCAGCTTGACTAGCGGGAGTACCGAGCAGTACTTC. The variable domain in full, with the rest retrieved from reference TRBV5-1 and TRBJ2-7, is KAGVTQTPRYLIKTRGQQVTLSCSPISGHRSVSWYQQTPGQGLQFLFEYFSETQRNKGNFPGRFSGRQFSNSRSEMNVSTLELGDSALYLCASSLTSGSTEQYFGPGTRLTVT.

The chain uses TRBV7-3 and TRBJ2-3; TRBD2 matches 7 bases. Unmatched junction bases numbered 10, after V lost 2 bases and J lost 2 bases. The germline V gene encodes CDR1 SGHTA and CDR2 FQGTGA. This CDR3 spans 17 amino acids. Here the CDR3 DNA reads TGTGCCAGCAGCTTAGAAGGTAGCGGGCCGATCACAGATACGCAGTATTTT. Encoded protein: CASSLEGSGPITDTQYF. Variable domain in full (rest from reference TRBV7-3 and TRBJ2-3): GAGVSQTPSNKVTEKGKYVELRCDPISGHTALYWYRQSLGQGPEFLIYFQGTGAADDSGLPNDRFFAVRPEGSVSTLKIQRTERGDSAVYLCASSLEGSGPITDTQYFGPGTRLTVL.

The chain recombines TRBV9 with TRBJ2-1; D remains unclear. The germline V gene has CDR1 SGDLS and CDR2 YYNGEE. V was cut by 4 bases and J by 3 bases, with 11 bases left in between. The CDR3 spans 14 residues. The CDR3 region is CASSTGGGYNEQFF. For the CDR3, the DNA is TGTGCCAGCAGCACGGGCGGCGGCTACAATGAGCAGTTCTTC. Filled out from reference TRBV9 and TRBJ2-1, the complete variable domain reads DSGVTQTPKHLITATGQRVTLRCSPRSGDLSVYWYQQSLDQGLQFLIQYYNGEERAKGNILERFSAQQFPDLHSELNLSSLELGDSALYFCASSTGGGYNEQFFGPGTRLTVL.

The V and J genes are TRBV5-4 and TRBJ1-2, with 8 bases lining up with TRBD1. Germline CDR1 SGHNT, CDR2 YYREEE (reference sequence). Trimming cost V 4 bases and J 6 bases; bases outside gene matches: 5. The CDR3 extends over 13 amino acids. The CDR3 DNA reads TGTGCCAGCAGCCCCGCAGGGGGCGATGGCTACACCTTC. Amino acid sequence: CASSPAGGDGYTF.

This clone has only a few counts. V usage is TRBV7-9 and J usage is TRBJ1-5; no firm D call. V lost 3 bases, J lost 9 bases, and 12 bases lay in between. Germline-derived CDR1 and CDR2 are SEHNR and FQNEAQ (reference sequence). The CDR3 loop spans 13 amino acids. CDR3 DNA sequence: TGTGCCAGCAGCTTCCGCAACGGGCCGCCCCAGCATTTT. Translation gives CASSFRNGPPQHF.

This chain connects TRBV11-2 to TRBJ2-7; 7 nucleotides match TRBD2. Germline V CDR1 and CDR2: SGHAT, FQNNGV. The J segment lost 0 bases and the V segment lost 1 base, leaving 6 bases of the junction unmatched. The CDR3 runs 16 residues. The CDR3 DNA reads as TGTGCCAGCAGCTTAGCTCTGGGAGGGGTCTCCTACGAGCAGTACTTC. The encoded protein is CASSLALGGVSYEQYF.

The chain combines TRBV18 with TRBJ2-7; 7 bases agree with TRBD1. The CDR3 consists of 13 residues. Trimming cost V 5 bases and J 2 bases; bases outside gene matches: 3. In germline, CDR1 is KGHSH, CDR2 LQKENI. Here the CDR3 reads CASSYDRAYEQYF. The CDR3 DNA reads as TGTGCCAGCTCATACGACAGGGCCTACGAGCAGTACTTC.

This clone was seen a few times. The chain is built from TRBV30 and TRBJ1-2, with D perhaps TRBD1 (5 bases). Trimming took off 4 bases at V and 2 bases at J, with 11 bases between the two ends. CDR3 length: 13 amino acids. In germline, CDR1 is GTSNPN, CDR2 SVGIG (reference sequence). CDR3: CAWTDTINYGYTF. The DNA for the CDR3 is TGTGCCTGGACGGACACCATAAACTATGGCTACACCTTC. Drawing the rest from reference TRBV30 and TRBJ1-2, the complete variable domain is SQTIHQWPATLVQPVGSPLSLECTVEGTSNPNLYWYRQAAGRGLQLLFYSVGIGQISSEVPQNLSASRPQDRQFILSSKKLLLSDSGFYLCAWTDTINYGYTFGSGTRLTVV.

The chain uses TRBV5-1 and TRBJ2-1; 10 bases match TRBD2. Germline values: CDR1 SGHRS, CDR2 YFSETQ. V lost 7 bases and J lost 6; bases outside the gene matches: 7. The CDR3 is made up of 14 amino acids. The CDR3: CASLGVAGGNEQFF. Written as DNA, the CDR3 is TGCGCCAGCTTGGGAGTAGCGGGAGGCAATGAGCAGTTCTTC.